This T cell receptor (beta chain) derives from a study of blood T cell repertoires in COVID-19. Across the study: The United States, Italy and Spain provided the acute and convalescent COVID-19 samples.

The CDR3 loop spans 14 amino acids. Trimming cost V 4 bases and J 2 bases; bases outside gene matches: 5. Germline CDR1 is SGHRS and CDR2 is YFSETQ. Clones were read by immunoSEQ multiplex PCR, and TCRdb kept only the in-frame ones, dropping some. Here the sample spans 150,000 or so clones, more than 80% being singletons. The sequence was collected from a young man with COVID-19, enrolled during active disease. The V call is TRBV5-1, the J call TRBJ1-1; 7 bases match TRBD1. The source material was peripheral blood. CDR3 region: CASSVRGINTEAFF. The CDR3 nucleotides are TGCGCCAGCAGCGTCAGGGGGATTAACACTGAAGCTTTCTTT.